Listed below are T cell receptor beta chains from one sample, sequenced in a study of cytomegalovirus exposure and HLA in healthy donors. Clones were sequenced by immunoSEQ multiplex PCR, and TCRdb holds only the in-frame ones, with some missing. The table has approximately 100,000 clones, roughly 83% seen once. Material for sequencing was PBMCs. The receptors were sampled from a female donor in good health and CMV-seropositive. CDR3s include the opening cysteine and the closing phenylalanine or tryptophan. A D gene is named only where the DNA matches it firmly. The size field is filled for only some rows; it gives once, few, many or a size class.

abundance: few; v_gene: TRBV7-9; d_gene: TRBD2; j_gene: TRBJ2-7; CDR3aa: CSSSLNMASTGTIYEQYF; CDR3nt: TGTTCCAGCAGCTTAAATATGGCTTCCACCGGGACTATCTACGAGCAGTACTTC
abundance: .; v_gene: TRBV30; d_gene: TRBD1; j_gene: TRBJ2-7; CDR3aa: CAWGDRKYEQYF; CDR3nt: TGTGCCTGGGGGGACAGAAAGTACGAGCAGTACTTC
abundance: .; v_gene: TRBV7-8; d_gene: .; j_gene: TRBJ1-2; CDR3aa: CASSPRGLEPYGYTF; CDR3nt: TGTGCCAGCAGCCCACGGGGGTTAGAGCCCTATGGCTACACCTTC
abundance: .; v_gene: TRBV5-1; d_gene: TRBD2; j_gene: TRBJ2-7; CDR3aa: CASRFTGGGARDEQYF; CDR3nt: TGCGCCAGCAGGTTCACCGGCGGGGGGGCTCGGGACGAGCAGTACTTC
abundance: .; v_gene: TRBV7-6; d_gene: TRBD2; j_gene: TRBJ2-7; CDR3aa: CASSLGPVAGENEQYF; CDR3nt: TGTGCCAGCAGCTTAGGGCCCGTAGCGGGAGAGAACGAGCAGTACTTC
abundance: .; v_gene: TRBV7-2; d_gene: .; j_gene: TRBJ2-2; CDR3aa: CASSLAGTTNTGELFF; CDR3nt: TGTGCCAGCAGCTTAGCCGGGACAACAAACACCGGGGAGCTGTTTTTT
abundance: .; v_gene: TRBV18; d_gene: TRBD1; j_gene: TRBJ2-1; CDR3aa: CASSLDRVTNEQFF; CDR3nt: TGTGCCAGCTCACTTGACAGGGTTACGAATGAGCAGTTCTTC
abundance: once; v_gene: TRBV27; d_gene: TRBD1; j_gene: TRBJ2-1; CDR3aa: CASSRQGDHEQFF; CDR3nt: TGTGCCAGCAGTAGACAGGGGGACCATGAGCAGTTCTTC
abundance: .; v_gene: TRBV5-1; d_gene: TRBD1; j_gene: TRBJ1-1; CDR3aa: CASSSTGDTEAFF; CDR3nt: TGCGCCAGCAGCTCGACAGGGGACACTGAAGCTTTCTTT
abundance: .; v_gene: TRBV18; d_gene: .; j_gene: TRBJ1-4; CDR3aa: CASSPWARGTTNEKLFF; CDR3nt: TGTGCCAGCTCACCTTGGGCTAGGGGGACAACTAATGAAAAACTGTTTTTT
abundance: few; v_gene: TRBV6-1; d_gene: TRBD2; j_gene: TRBJ2-3; CDR3aa: CASRRGLADTDTQYF; CDR3nt: TGTGCCAGCAGACGGGGACTAGCGGACACAGATACGCAGTATTTT
abundance: .; v_gene: TRBV18; d_gene: TRBD1; j_gene: TRBJ1-2; CDR3aa: CASSQSGQDYGYTF; CDR3nt: TGTGCCAGCTCACAATCGGGACAGGACTATGGCTACACCTTC
abundance: .; v_gene: TRBV10-2; d_gene: TRBD1; j_gene: TRBJ1-1; CDR3aa: CASSVDRGNLNTEAFF; CDR3nt: TGCGCCAGCAGTGTGGACAGGGGGAACCTGAACACTGAAGCTTTCTTT
abundance: few; v_gene: TRBV6-4; d_gene: TRBD2; j_gene: TRBJ2-7; CDR3aa: CASSEVTPGTSGRAEQYF; CDR3nt: TGTGCCAGCAGTGAGGTCACCCCGGGGACTAGCGGGAGGGCCGAGCAGTACTTC
abundance: few; v_gene: TRBV7-9; d_gene: .; j_gene: TRBJ2-1; CDR3aa: CASSPWIGSVNNEQFF; CDR3nt: TGTGCCAGCAGCCCGTGGATCGGGAGTGTCAACAATGAGCAGTTCTTC
abundance: .; v_gene: TRBV10-2; d_gene: .; j_gene: TRBJ2-5; CDR3aa: CASSERRRDLQETQYF; CDR3nt: TGCGCCAGCAGTGAGCGGCGCCGGGACTTGCAAGAGACCCAGTACTTC
abundance: .; v_gene: TRBV30; d_gene: .; j_gene: TRBJ1-2; CDR3aa: CAWSVPRGYTF; CDR3nt: TGTGCCTGGAGTGTACCGCGGGGCTACACCTTC
abundance: .; v_gene: TRBV19; d_gene: TRBD1; j_gene: TRBJ1-2; CDR3aa: CASSRQGGYGYTF; CDR3nt: TGTGCCAGTAGTCGACAGGGAGGCTATGGCTACACCTTC
abundance: few; v_gene: TRBV19; d_gene: TRBD2; j_gene: TRBJ2-2; CDR3aa: CASSAYRLAFANTGELFF; CDR3nt: TGTGCCAGTAGTGCATATAGACTAGCGTTCGCGAACACCGGGGAGCTGTTTTTT
abundance: .; v_gene: TRBV14; d_gene: .; j_gene: TRBJ1-1; CDR3aa: CASSQRGVNTEAFF; CDR3nt: TGTGCCAGCAGCCAACGGGGAGTGAACACTGAAGCTTTCTTT
abundance: .; v_gene: TRBV5-1; d_gene: TRBD2; j_gene: TRBJ2-7; CDR3aa: CASSSGLAGGYSYEQYF; CDR3nt: TGCGCCAGCAGCTCCGGACTAGCGGGAGGGTATTCCTACGAGCAGTACTTC
abundance: .; v_gene: TRBV30; d_gene: TRBD1; j_gene: TRBJ1-5; CDR3aa: CARGQNSNQPQHF; CDR3nt: TGTGCCCGGGGACAGAATAGCAATCAGCCCCAGCATTTT
abundance: .; v_gene: TRBV7-2; d_gene: TRBD2; j_gene: TRBJ2-1; CDR3aa: CASSLSGRVSYNEQFF; CDR3nt: TGTGCCAGCAGCTTAAGCGGGAGGGTCTCCTACAATGAGCAGTTCTTC
abundance: .; v_gene: TRBV5-1; d_gene: TRBD1; j_gene: TRBJ1-2; CDR3aa: CASSPVRQGANYGYTF; CDR3nt: TGCGCCAGCAGCCCGGTACGGCAGGGGGCTAACTATGGCTACACCTTC
abundance: .; v_gene: TRBV12-5; d_gene: .; j_gene: TRBJ1-4; CDR3aa: CASGLGRDNEKLFF; CDR3nt: TGTGCTAGTGGTTTGGGACGGGATAATGAAAAACTGTTTTTT
abundance: .; v_gene: TRBV11-2; d_gene: TRBD2; j_gene: TRBJ2-7; CDR3aa: CASSPIAGAAGEQYF; CDR3nt: TGTGCCAGCAGCCCCATAGCGGGAGCAGCAGGCGAGCAGTACTTC
abundance: .; v_gene: TRBV5-8; d_gene: TRBD1; j_gene: TRBJ1-5; CDR3aa: CASRLTGGASQPQHF; CDR3nt: TGTGCCAGCAGACTAACAGGGGGCGCATCCCAGCCCCAGCATTTT
abundance: once; v_gene: TRBV5-1; d_gene: .; j_gene: TRBJ2-3; CDR3aa: CASSLEDTQYF; CDR3nt: TGCGCCAGCAGCCTTGAGGATACGCAGTATTTT
abundance: few; v_gene: TRBV19; d_gene: TRBD1; j_gene: TRBJ1-1; CDR3aa: CASSDGDSRTTEAFF; CDR3nt: TGTGCCAGTAGTGACGGGGACAGTCGGACCACTGAAGCTTTCTTT
abundance: .; v_gene: TRBV5-1; d_gene: TRBD1; j_gene: TRBJ1-4; CDR3aa: CASSSQGGNLNEKLFF; CDR3nt: TGCGCCAGCAGCTCCCAGGGGGGTAACCTTAATGAAAAACTGTTTTTT
abundance: .; v_gene: TRBV7-2; d_gene: TRBD2; j_gene: TRBJ2-3; CDR3aa: CASSRELAGGADTQYF; CDR3nt: TGTGCCAGCAGCCGCGAACTAGCGGGGGGGGCAGATACGCAGTATTTT